This T cell receptor beta chain was identified in a study of shared clonotypes between healthy human individuals (TCRdb year 2020). Study-level background: A few men and two women, aged 18 to 49 years, made up the cohort. Leukapheresis yielded between about 0.94 and 10 billion PBMCs per donor. Libraries were prepared and TCR repertoires were sequenced by different laboratories using diverse techniques, in order to increase sequencing depth and limit assay-specific biases. Blood TCR repertoires of four to six healthy adults were deeply sequenced to estimate repertoire size and the extent of clonotype sharing between individuals. Per donor, three plates each were used for CD4 naive and CD4 memory, two for CD8 naive, and one for CD8 memory.

The paper's findings and limits, for the study overall: Sampling was restricted to blood, and TCR repertoires in tissue are likely to differ from TCR repertoires in blood. Incomplete sequencing was indicated by rarefaction of sorted-subset datasets, despite the large sequencing depth. Sharing across a handful of donors was observed for around 4.8% of naive CD4, less than 4% of naive CD8, over 2% of memory CD4, and over 0.3% of memory CD8 clonotypes. Because the study included a small number of donors, the genetic and exposure-history diversity represented was limited. Estimated clonotype richness was generally larger for naive than for memory subsets. Pairwise subsampling led to the expectation that sequencing depth would affect the degree of clonotype sharing among donors. Compared with non-shared clonotypes, the clonotypes found in all four sorted-subset donors had higher generation probabilities.

Using the deep immunoSEQ assay, TCR CDR3 regions were amplified from genomic DNA by multiplex PCR. Extracted genomic DNA from each cell subset was spread evenly across all wells of several immunoSEQ 96-well plates, with each plate serving as a replicate. For sorted subsets, each replicate PCR was loaded with 200 ng genomic DNA, equivalent to some 31,000 T cell genomes. Purified libraries were quantified with a Qubit 3.0 fluorometer, sized on a Bioanalyzer 2100, and re-quantified with the KAPA Library Quantification kit. A separate single-read 150-cycle Illumina NextSeq 550 flow cell was used to sequence each immunoSEQ 96-well plate. Under the source paper's analysis protocol: The immunoSEQ output contained only junctional sequences without quality scores, so filtering could not match that applied to full-length reads. Sequences were annotated with PyIR, a Python wrapper for IgBLAST v1.9, and V/J genes and CDR3 were assigned using IMGT germline references. Reads with weak V/J assignments (E-value above 1e-6), missing CDR3, stop codons, out-of-frame junctions, or ambiguous translated residues were removed. V3J clonotypes were defined as sequences sharing the same inferred V gene, J gene, and CDR3 amino acid sequence. Percentage overlap between repertoires was computed as shared unique clonotypes divided by the size of the smaller repertoire. RTK rarefaction, the Chao1 estimator, and Recon v2.1 estimates of unobserved clonotypes were used to assess repertoire richness. Generation probabilities for all TCRbeta clonotypes obtained by the gDNA method from a handful of donors were computed using OLGA. TCRdb provides this immuneACCESS table in a form limited to in-frame rearrangements. Some clones are lacking; in checked studies, under half of them reflect an unresolved V gene, and why the rest are absent is not known. The V and J calls and clone size come from that table; D and trimming were worked out from the DNA. Counted in this sample were roughly 500,000 clones; approximately 94% of them appeared once. The top ten constitute under 0.065% of the sample.

This clone was detected once. It has no known antigen specificity. Base quality data are lacking; no much larger clone is found one base away. The donors were healthy, HIV-negative adults with no recently reported acute infections or vaccinations. Every donor was a Caucasian adult residing in Nashville, Tennessee, USA. CD4+ T cells were enriched through magnetic negative selection, after which naive cells were positively selected on CD45RA and the remaining negative fraction served as the memory subset. After blood collection by leukapheresis, PBMCs were isolated using Ficoll-Histopaque density gradient centrifugation and then cryopreserved in the vapor phase of liquid nitrogen. Purity and quantity of every magnetically sorted T cell population were checked by analytical flow cytometry. Each sorted fraction had its genomic DNA isolated and then quantified by UV absorbance on a Nanodrop 2000c. The germline V gene sets CDR1 to SGHAT and CDR2 to FQNNGV. Clipping removes 2 bases from V and 1 base from J, with 8 as the unmatched junction base count. Its CDR3 holds 16 amino acids, cysteine through phenylalanine. Only the CDR3 part of the read is kept: 48 bases, read in frame from the first base.

This receptor was taken from a woman aged 25 to 39 in good health. In this chain, TRBV11-2 is recombined with TRBJ2-7; TRBD2 agrees with 7 junctional bases. The specimen was naive CD4+ T cells sorted from blood. The intended sense of this specimen's cell subset or site label: CD45RA+ positively selected. The CDR3 region has the sequence CASSLSSGGSSYEQYF. The nucleotide sequence is given as TGTGCCAGCAGCTTATCATCCGGGGGGTCATCCTACGAGCAGTACTTC.